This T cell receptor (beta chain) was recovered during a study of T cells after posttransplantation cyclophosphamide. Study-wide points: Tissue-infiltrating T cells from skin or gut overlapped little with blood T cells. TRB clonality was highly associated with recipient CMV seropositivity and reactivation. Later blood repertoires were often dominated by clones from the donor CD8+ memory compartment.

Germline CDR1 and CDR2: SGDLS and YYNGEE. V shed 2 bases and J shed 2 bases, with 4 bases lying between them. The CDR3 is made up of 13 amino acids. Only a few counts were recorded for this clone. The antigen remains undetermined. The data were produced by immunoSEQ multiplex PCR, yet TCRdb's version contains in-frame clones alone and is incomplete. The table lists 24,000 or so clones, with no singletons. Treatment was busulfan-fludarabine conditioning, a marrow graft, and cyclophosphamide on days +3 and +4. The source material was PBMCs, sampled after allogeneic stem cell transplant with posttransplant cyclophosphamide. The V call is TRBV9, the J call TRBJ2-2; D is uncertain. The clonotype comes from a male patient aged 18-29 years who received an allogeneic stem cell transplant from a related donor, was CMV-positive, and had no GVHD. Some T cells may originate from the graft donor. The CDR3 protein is CASSVSNTGELFF. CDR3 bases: TGTGCCAGCAGCGTCTCTAACACCGGGGAGCTGTTTTTT.